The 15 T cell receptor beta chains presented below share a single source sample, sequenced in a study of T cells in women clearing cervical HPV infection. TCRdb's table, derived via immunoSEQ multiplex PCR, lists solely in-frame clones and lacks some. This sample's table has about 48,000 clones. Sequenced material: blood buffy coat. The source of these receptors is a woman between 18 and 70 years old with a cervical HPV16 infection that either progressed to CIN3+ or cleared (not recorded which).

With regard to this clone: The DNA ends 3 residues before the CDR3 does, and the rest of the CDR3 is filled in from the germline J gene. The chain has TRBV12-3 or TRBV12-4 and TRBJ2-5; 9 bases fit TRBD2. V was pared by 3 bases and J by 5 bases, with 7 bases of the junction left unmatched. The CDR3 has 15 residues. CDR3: CASSFQRGAGETQYF. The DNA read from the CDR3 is TGTGCCAGCAGTTTCCAGCGGGGGGCTGGGGAGACC.

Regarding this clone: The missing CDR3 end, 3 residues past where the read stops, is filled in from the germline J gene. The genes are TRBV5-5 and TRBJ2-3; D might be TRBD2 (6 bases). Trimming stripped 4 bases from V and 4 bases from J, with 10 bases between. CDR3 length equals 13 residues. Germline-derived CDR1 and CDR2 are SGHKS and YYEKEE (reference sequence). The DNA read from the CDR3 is TGTGCCAGCAGCCAGGGACTGTCAGATACG. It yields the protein CASSQGLSDT. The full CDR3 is CASSQGLSDTQYF. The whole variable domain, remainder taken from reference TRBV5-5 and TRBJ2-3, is DAGVTQSPTHLIKTRGQQVTLRCSPISGHKSVSWYQQVLGQGPQFIFQYYEKEERGRGNFPDRFSARQFPNYSSELNVNALLLGDSALYLCASSQGLSDTQYFGPGTRLTVL.

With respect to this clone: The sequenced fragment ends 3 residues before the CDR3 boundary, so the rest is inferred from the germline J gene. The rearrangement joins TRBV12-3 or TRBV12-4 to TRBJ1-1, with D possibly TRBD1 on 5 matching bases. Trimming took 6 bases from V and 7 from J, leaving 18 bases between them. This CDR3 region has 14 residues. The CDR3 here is CASSPVSGAHEAFF. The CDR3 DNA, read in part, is TGTGCCAGCAGCCCCGTCAGCGGGGCCCATGAA.

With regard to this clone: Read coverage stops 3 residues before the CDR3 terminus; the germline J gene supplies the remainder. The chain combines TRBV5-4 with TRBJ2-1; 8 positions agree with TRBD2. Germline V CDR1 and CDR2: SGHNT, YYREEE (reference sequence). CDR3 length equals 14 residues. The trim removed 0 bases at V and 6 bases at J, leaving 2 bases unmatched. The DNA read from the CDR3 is TGTGCCAGCAGCTTGGCGGGAGGGGGCAATGAG. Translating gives CASSLAGGGNE. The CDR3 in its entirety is CASSLAGGGNEQFF.

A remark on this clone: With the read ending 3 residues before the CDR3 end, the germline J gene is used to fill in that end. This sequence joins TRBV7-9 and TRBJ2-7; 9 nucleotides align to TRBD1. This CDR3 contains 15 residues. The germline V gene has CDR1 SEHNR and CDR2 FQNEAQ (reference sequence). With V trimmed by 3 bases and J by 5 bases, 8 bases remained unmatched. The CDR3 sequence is CASSFLDRGIHEQYF. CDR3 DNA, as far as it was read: TGTGCCAGCAGCTTCCTGGACAGGGGTATCCACGAG.

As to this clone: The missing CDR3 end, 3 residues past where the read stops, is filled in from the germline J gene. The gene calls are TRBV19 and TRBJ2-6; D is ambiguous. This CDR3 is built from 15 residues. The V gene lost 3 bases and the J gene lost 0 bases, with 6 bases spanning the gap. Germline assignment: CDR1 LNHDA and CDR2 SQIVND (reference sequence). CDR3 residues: CASSIYGSGANVLTF. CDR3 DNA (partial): TGTGCCAGTAGTATCTATGGCTCTGGGGCCAACGTC.

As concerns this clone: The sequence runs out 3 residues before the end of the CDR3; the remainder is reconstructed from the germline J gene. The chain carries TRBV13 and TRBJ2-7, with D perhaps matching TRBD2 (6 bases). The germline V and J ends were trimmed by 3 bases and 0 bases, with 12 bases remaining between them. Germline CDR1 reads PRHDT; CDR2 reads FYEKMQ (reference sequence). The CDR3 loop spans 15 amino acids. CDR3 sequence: CASSFWGEGSYEQYF. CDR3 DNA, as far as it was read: TGTGCCAGCAGCTTTTGGGGGGAAGGCTCCTACGAG.

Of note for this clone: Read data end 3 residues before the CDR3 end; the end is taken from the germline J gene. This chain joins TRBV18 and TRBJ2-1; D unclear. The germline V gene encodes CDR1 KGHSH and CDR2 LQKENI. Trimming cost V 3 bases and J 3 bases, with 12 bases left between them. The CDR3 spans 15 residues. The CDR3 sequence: CASSPAGGVYNEQFF. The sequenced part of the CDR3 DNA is TGTGCCAGCTCACCGGCTGGCGGCGTCTACAATGAG.

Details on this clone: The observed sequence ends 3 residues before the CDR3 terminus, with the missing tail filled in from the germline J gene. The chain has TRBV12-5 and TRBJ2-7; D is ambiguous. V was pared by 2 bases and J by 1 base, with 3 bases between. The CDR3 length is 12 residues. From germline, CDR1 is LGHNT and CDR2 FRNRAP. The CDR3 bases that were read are TGTGCTAGTGGTTTGCATTCCTACGAG. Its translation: CASGLHSYE. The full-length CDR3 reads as CASGLHSYEQYF.

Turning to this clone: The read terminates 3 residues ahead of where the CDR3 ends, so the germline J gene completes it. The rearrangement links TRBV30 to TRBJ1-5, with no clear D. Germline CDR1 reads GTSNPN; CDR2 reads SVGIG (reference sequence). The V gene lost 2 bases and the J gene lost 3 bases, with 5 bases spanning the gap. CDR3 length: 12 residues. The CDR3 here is CAWSSYNQPQHF. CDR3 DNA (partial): TGTGCCTGGAGTTCCTACAATCAGCCC.

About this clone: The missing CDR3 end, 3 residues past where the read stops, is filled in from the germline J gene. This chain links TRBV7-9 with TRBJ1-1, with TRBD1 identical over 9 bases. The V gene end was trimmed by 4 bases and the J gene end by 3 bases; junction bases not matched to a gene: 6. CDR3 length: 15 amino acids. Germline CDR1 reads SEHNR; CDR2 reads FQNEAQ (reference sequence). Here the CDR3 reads CASSSGTGLDTEAFF. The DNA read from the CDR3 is TGTGCCAGCAGCTCCGGGACAGGGTTGGACACTGAA.

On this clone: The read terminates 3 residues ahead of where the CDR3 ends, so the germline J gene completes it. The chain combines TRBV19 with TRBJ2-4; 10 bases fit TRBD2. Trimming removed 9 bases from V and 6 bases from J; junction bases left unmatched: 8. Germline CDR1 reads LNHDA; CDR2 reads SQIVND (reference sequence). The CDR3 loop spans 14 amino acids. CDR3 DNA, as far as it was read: TGTGCCAGCTATCGAGCGGGGGGGGGAAACATT. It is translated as CASYRAGGGNI. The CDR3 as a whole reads CASYRAGGGNIQYF.

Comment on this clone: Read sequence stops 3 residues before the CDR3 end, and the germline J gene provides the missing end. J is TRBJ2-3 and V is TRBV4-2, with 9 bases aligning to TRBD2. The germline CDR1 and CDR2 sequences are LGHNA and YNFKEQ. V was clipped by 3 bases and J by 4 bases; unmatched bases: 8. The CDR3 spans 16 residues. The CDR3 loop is CASSHGAGGYSDTQYF. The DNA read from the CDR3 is TGTGCCAGCAGCCATGGAGCGGGGGGATATTCAGATACG.

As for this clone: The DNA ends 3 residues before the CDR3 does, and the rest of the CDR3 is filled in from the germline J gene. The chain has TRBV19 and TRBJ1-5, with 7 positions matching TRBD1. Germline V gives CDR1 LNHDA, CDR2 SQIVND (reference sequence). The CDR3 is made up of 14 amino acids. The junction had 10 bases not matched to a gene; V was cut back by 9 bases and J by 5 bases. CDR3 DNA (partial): TGTGCCAGCCGTAGGGGGACAGCGGATCAGCCC. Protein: CASRRGTADQP. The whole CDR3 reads CASRRGTADQPQHF.

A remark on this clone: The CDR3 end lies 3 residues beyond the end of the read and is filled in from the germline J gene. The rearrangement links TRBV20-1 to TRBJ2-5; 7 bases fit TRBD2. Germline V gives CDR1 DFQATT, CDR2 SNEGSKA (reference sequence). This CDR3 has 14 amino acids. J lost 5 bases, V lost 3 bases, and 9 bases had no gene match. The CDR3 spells CSARMAGVWETQYF. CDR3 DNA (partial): TGCAGTGCTAGGATGGCGGGGGTCTGGGAGACC.